These 9 T cell receptor beta chains were all obtained from the same sample, sequenced in a study of cytomegalovirus exposure and HLA in healthy donors. With 60 Vbeta and 13 Jbeta primers, the PCR was carried out. Libraries were prepared by immunoSEQ multiplex PCR; TCRdb keeps only in-frame clonotypes and omits some of them. The sample consists of approximately 110,000 clones, roughly 71% of them appearing once. Sequencing was done on a sample of PBMCs. The receptor set was obtained from a middle-aged man in good health and CMV-seropositive.

The chain is built from TRBV25-1 and TRBJ2-3, with a tentative D call TRBD1 (5 bases). Germline V gene data show CDR1 as MGHDK and CDR2 as SYGVNS. The CDR3 consists of 15 residues. Trimming left V 2 bases short and J 2 bases short, with 11 bases between. The CDR3 DNA follows: TGTGCCAGCAGTGAACAGGGATTGATCACAGATACGCAGTATTTT. Amino acids: CASSEQGLITDTQYF.

The chain recombines TRBV29-1 with TRBJ1-5, with TRBD1 as a possible D gene (6 bases). Per the germline V gene, CDR1 is SQVTM and CDR2 is ANQGSEA. This CDR3 is built from 15 residues. V dropped 6 bases and J dropped 6 bases, with 21 bases sitting between them. This chain's CDR3 is CSVILGGRGGQPQHF. CDR3 nucleotide sequence: TGCAGCGTAATTCTTGGTGGCAGGGGTGGTCAGCCCCAGCATTTT.

The rearrangement uses TRBV6-5 and TRBJ2-5, with TRBD1 matching 7 bases. This CDR3 spans 14 amino acids. The J segment lost 5 bases and the V segment lost 3 bases, leaving 6 bases of the junction unmatched. Germline V gene sequence: CDR1 MNHEY, CDR2 SVGAGI. CDR3 loop: CASSYSDRMETQYF. CDR3 bases: TGTGCCAGCAGTTATTCGGACAGGATGGAGACCCAGTACTTC.

V usage is TRBV9 and J usage is TRBJ2-7; 8 bases fit TRBD2. This CDR3 contains 15 residues. The V gene's germline CDR1 is SGDLS and CDR2 YYNGEE. J lost 0 bases, V lost 2 bases, and 4 bases had no gene match. The CDR3 loop reads CASSVSGSGSYEQYF. The CDR3 coding sequence is TGTGCCAGCAGCGTCAGCGGGAGCGGCTCCTACGAGCAGTACTTC.

The chain combines TRBV27 with TRBJ2-1; D not certain. The V end lost 4 bases, the J end lost 0 bases, and 10 bases lay between the germline ends. Germline V gene data show CDR1 as MNHEY and CDR2 as SMNVEV (reference sequence). This CDR3 comprises 15 residues. The CDR3 nucleotides are TGTGCCAGCAGTTACGCACCGAGCTCCTACAATGAGCAGTTCTTC. Protein product: CASSYAPSSYNEQFF.

The chain combines TRBV7-6 with TRBJ2-3; D is uncertain. V lost 0 bases, J lost 2 bases, and 9 bases lay in between. Per germline, CDR1 SGHVS and CDR2 FNYEAQ. The CDR3 extends over 15 amino acids. CDR3 sequence reads: CASSLALQSTDTQYF. Written as DNA, the CDR3 is TGTGCCAGCAGCTTAGCGCTCCAGTCCACAGATACGCAGTATTTT.

The chain is built from TRBV7-8 and TRBJ2-5; TRBD1 matches at 8 bases. The CDR3 is made up of 13 amino acids. Germline lookup yields CDR1 SGHVS and CDR2 FQNEAQ. Trimming at V came to 6 bases and at J to 4 bases, leaving 4 bases not matched to a gene. The DNA of the CDR3 is TGTGCCAGCAGTCCGGACAGGGTAGAGACCCAGTACTTC. Protein: CASSPDRVETQYF.

CDR3 sequence: CASSSGSGSWGTDTQYF. As DNA, the CDR3 is TGTGCCAGCAGTTCGGGGTCCGGGAGTTGGGGCACAGATACGCAGTATTTT. The V and J genes are TRBV27 and TRBJ2-3; possible D gene TRBD2, 6 bases. Germline V gene data show CDR1 as MNHEY and CDR2 as SMNVEV (reference sequence). The CDR3 consists of 17 residues. V lost 4 bases to trimming and J lost 1 base, with 18 bases between them.

The chain couples TRBV18 to TRBJ2-1; D possibly corresponds to TRBD2 (5 bases). CDR1 KGHSH and CDR2 LQKENI come from the germline V gene. This CDR3 is 14 amino acids long. V was pared by 1 base and J by 3 bases, with 7 bases between. CDR3 in amino acids: CASSPQGLYNEQFF. The DNA for the CDR3 is TGTGCCAGCTCACCACAAGGACTCTACAATGAGCAGTTCTTC.